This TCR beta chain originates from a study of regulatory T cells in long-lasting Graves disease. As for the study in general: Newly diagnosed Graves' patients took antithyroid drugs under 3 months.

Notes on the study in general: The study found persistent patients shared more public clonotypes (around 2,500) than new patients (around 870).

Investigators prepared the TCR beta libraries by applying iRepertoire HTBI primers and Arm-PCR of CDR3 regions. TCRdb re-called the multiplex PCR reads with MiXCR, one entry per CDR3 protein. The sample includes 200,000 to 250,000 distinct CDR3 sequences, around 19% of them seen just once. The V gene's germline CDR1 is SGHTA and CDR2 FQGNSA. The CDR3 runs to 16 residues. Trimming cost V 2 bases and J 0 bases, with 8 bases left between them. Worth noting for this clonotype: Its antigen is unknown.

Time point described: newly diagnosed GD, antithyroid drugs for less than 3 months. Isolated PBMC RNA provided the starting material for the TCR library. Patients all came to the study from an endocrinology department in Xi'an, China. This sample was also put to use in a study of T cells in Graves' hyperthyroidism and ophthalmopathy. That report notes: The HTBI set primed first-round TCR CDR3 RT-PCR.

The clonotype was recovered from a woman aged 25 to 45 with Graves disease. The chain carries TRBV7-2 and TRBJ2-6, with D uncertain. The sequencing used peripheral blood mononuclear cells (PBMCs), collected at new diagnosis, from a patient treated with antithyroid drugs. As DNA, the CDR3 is TGTGCCAGCAGCTTATACGTAGGCTCTGGGGCCAACGTCCTGACTTTC. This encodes CASSLYVGSGANVLTF.